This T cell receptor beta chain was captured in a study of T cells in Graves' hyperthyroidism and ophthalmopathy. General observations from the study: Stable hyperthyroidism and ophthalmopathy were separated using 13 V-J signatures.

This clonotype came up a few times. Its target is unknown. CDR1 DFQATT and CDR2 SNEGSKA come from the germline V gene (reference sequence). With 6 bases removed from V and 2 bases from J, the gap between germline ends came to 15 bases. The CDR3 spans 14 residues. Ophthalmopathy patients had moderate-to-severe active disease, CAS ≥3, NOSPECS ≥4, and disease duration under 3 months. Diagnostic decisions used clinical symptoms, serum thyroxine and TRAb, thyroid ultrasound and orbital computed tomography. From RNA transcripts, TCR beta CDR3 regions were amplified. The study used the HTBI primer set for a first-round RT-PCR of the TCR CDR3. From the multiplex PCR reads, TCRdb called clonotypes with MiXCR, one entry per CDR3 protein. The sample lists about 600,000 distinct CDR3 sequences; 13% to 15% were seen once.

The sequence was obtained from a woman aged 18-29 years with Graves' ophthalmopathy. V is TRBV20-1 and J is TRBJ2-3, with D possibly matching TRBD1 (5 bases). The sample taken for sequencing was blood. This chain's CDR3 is CSASLRGYTDTQYF. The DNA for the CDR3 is TGCAGTGCAAGCTTAAGGGGATACACAGATACGCAGTATTTT.